Each of the 14 T cell receptor beta chains below was sequenced from the same sample in a study of technical replicates of blood from several donors. Clones were sequenced by immunoSEQ multiplex PCR, and TCRdb holds only the in-frame ones, with some missing. Of approximately 68,000 clones listed, 95% to 98% are singletons. The source material was T cells isolated from PBMCs. These TCRs come from a human donor in good health.

The chain has TRBV6-5 and TRBJ2-7; 9 nucleotides line up with TRBD1. Trimming removed 2 bases from V and 9 bases from J; junction bases left unmatched: 11. CDR3 length: 15 residues. Germline V gene data show CDR1 as MNHEY and CDR2 as SVGAGI. The CDR3: CASSYGTRGQGGQYF. The DNA for the CDR3 is TGTGCCAGCAGTTACGGGACGAGGGGACAGGGAGGGCAGTACTTC.

The chain uses TRBV6-6 and TRBJ1-1, with 9 bases matching TRBD1. Trimming at V came to 5 bases and at J to 3 bases, leaving 1 base not matched to a gene. This CDR3 region has 13 residues. Germline CDR1 and CDR2: MNHNY and SVGAGI (reference sequence). This CDR3 reads CASSRTGDTEAFF. The CDR3 DNA reads TGTGCCAGCAGTAGGACAGGGGACACTGAAGCTTTCTTT.

This rearrangement joins TRBV6-6 to TRBJ2-2; D is perhaps TRBD1 (6 bases). Germline CDR1 and CDR2: MNHNY and SVGAGI (reference sequence). V was pared by 6 bases and J by 5 bases, with 7 bases between. The CDR3 loop spans 12 amino acids. CDR3 protein: CASRQGTGELFF. For the CDR3, the DNA is TGTGCCAGCAGACAGGGTACCGGGGAGCTGTTTTTT.

This clone was seen only once. V usage is TRBV6-1 and J usage is TRBJ2-5, with 9 bases aligning to TRBD2. CDR1 is MNHNS, CDR2 SASEGT, per germline. The CDR3 consists of 16 residues. The junction had 10 bases not matched to a gene; V was cut back by 3 bases and J by 5 bases. CDR3 in amino acids: CASSEVLAGLGETQYF. The CDR3 DNA follows: TGTGCCAGCAGTGAGGTACTAGCGGGTCTGGGGGAGACCCAGTACTTC.

The genes are TRBV19 and TRBJ2-7; weak D call: TRBD2 (5 bases). This CDR3 is built from 13 residues. Germline values: CDR1 LNHDA, CDR2 SQIVND (reference sequence). The V end was cut by 7 bases, the J end by 5 bases, with 15 bases between. CDR3 sequence reads: CASTSGSGDEQYF. The CDR3 DNA reads TGTGCCAGTACCAGTGGCAGCGGCGACGAGCAGTACTTC. The whole variable domain, filled in from reference TRBV19 and TRBJ2-7, reads DGGITQSPKYLFRKEGQNVTLSCEQNLNHDAMYWYRQDPGQGLRLIYYSQIVNDFQKGDIAEGYSVSREKKESFPLTVTSAQKNPTAFYLCASTSGSGDEQYFGPGTRLTVT.

The gene calls are TRBV5-4 and TRBJ2-3; 9 bases map to TRBD1. V dropped 5 bases and J dropped 0; count of bases not matched to a gene: 4. The CDR3 sequence is 15 residues long. Germline CDR1 is SGHNT and CDR2 is YYREEE (reference sequence). The chain's CDR3 is CASSYRGRSTDTQYF. CDR3 bases: TGTGCCAGCAGTTACAGGGGGCGTAGCACAGATACGCAGTATTTT.

This clone was observed a few times. The chain recombines TRBV29-1 with TRBJ1-4; D uncertain. CDR1 is SQVTM, CDR2 ANQGSEA, per germline. This CDR3 comprises 21 residues. Trimming took off 8 bases at V and 0 bases at J, with 34 bases between the two ends. CDR3 in DNA: TGCAGCCCGGGTGAGTGGGGTAGGGAGGAAACTGAGCCTACAACTAATGAAAAACTGTTTTTT. Amino acids: CSPGEWGREETEPTTNEKLFF. Complete variable domain (other parts from reference TRBV29-1 and TRBJ1-4): SAVISQKPSRDICQRGTSLTIQCQVDSQVTMMFWYRQQPGQSLTLIATANQGSEATYESGFVIDKFPISRPNLTFSTLTVSNMSPEDSSIYLCSPGEWGREETEPTTNEKLFFGSGTQLSVL.

This clone was seen once. The gene calls are TRBV14 and TRBJ1-1; 7 nucleotides line up with TRBD1. V was clipped by 8 bases and J by 5 bases; unmatched bases: 8. Looked up from germline, CDR1 is SGHDN and CDR2 is FVKESK. The CDR3 has 13 residues. The CDR3 DNA is TGTGCCAGCGGGGACAGCCTGGGAACTGAAGCTTTCTTT. Translating it yields CASGDSLGTEAFF. The full variable domain, in which reference TRBV14 and TRBJ1-1 provide the parts outside the CDR3, is EAGVTQFPSHSVIEKGQTVTLRCDPISGHDNLYWYRRVMGKEIKFLLHFVKESKQDESGMPNNRFLAERTGGTYSTLKVQPAELEDSGVYFCASGDSLGTEAFFGQGTRLTVV.

The V and J genes are TRBV28 and TRBJ1-2, with 7 bases aligning to TRBD1. The CDR3 length is 12 residues. Per germline, CDR1 MDHEN and CDR2 SYDVKM. Trimming removed 8 bases from V and 2 bases from J; junction bases left unmatched: 2. As DNA, the CDR3 is TGTGCCAGCGCGGGACAGAACTATGGCTACACCTTC. Translated, it gives CASAGQNYGYTF.

This clone was detected once. This sequence joins TRBV5-1 and TRBJ2-1, with 7 bases lining up with TRBD2. This CDR3 contains 14 residues. J lost 6 bases, V lost 0 bases, and 3 bases had no gene match. Looked up from germline, CDR1 is SGHRS and CDR2 is YFSETQ. CDR3 protein: CASSLVGTTNEQFF. In DNA form, the CDR3 reads TGCGCCAGCAGCTTGGTCGGGACTACCAATGAGCAGTTCTTC.

This clone was recorded only once. The rearrangement joins TRBV19 to TRBJ2-3, with TRBD2 as a possible D gene (5 bases). The V and J ends lost 6 bases and 7 bases respectively, with 8 bases between them. This CDR3 spans 11 amino acids. CDR1 is LNHDA and CDR2 is SQIVND in the germline V gene (reference sequence). In DNA form, the CDR3 reads TGTGCCAGTAGGGACTTTAATACGCAGTATTTT. It specifies CASRDFNTQYF.

V usage is TRBV10-1 and J usage is TRBJ2-2; 9 positions agree with TRBD1. V shed 3 bases, J shed 4 bases, and the junction held 3 bases outside the gene matches. CDR1 is WNHNN and CDR2 is SYGVQD in the germline V gene (reference sequence). The CDR3 length is 15 residues. In nucleotides, the CDR3 is TGCGCCAGCAGTGAAACAGGGGGCCTCACCGGGGAGCTGTTTTTT. It is translated as CASSETGGLTGELFF.

This clone occurred once. V usage is TRBV6-5 and J usage is TRBJ2-3; 7 bases line up with TRBD2. Germline V gene data show CDR1 as MNHEY and CDR2 as SVGAGI. Trimming cost V 4 bases and J 2 bases; bases outside gene matches: 3. The CDR3 consists of 14 residues. The CDR3 loop reads CASSSAGDTDTQYF. The CDR3 nucleotides are TGTGCCAGCAGTTCCGCGGGAGACACAGATACGCAGTATTTT.

The genes are TRBV18 and TRBJ2-7; D unresolved. Trimming removed 5 bases at V and 0 bases at J, with 5 bases between. Germline V CDR1 and CDR2: KGHSH, LQKENI. The CDR3 has 12 residues. CDR3 coding DNA: TGTGCCAGCTCATCGAGCTCCTACGAGCAGTACTTC. This encodes CASSSSSYEQYF.